A selection of T cell receptor beta chains follows, all from one sample in a study of T-cell memory formation after mild COVID-19. TCRdb fed the 5' RACE reads into MiXCR, producing one record per CDR3 protein. In the table there are a few hundred thousand distinct CDR3 sequences, 20% to 25% of which are singletons. Sequenced input: PBMCs or a T cell subset sorted from them (not recorded which). The receptors were sampled from an adult woman who had mild COVID-19 (a few samples of this study predate the infection). Cell type and time point are not known. The CDR3 runs from the conserved cysteine through the conserved F or W. The order of the fields is clone size, D gene, V gene, J gene, CDR3 DNA, CDR3 protein. The D gene is left open where the match is weak. Expanded clones are given a class, and other clones once, few, many or no size at all.

NA,TRBD2,TRBV12-3/TRBV12-4,TRBJ2-1,TGTGCCAGCAGTTCCAGCGGGGGTCTAAATGAGCAGTTCTTC,CASSSSGGLNEQFF
few,TRBD1,TRBV6-5,TRBJ2-4,TGTGCCAGCAGTGATTACTCCGGGACAGGGGAGGCCAAAAACATTCAGTACTTC,CASSDYSGTGEAKNIQYF
few,TRBD1,TRBV12-3/TRBV12-4,TRBJ1-2,TGTGCCAGCAGTTTCCGGGACAGGAGTGGCTACACCTTC,CASSFRDRSGYTF
few,TRBD1,TRBV15,TRBJ1-2,TGTGCCACCAGCATGGACAGGAACTATGGCTACACCTTC,CATSMDRNYGYTF
NA,TRBD1,TRBV5-4,TRBJ2-3,TGTGCCAGCAACCGGGACAGGGGAACTAGTTCGGTAGATACGCAGTATTTT,CASNRDRGTSSVDTQYF
few,NA,TRBV20-1,TRBJ2-1,TGCAGTGCCGGAGGATTAGCTTGGAATGAGCAGTTCTTC,CSAGGLAWNEQFF
few,TRBD2,TRBV5-5,TRBJ2-7,TGTGCCAGCGCTAGAGTGGCGGGAGCCTACGAGCAGTACTTC,CASARVAGAYEQYF
few,TRBD1,TRBV5-1,TRBJ2-2,TGCGCCAGCAGCCAATCAGGGGGCGCTGCCGGGGAGCTGTTTTTT,CASSQSGGAAGELFF
NA,NA,TRBV24-1,TRBJ1-2,TGTGCCACCCGGGGCACCGGTGAGAACTATGGCTACACCTTC,CATRGTGENYGYTF
many,TRBD2,TRBV6-2/TRBV6-3,TRBJ2-7,TGTGCCAGCCGGCGGGCTAGCGGAGACGAGCAGTACTTC,CASRRASGDEQYF
NA,TRBD2,TRBV7-9,TRBJ2-3,TGTGCCAGCAGCCCCTACAGCGGGACTAGCGGAGATACGCAGTATTTT,CASSPYSGTSGDTQYF
few,NA,TRBV7-2,TRBJ2-7,TGTGCCAGCAGCTCACAGGAAGTCTCCTACGAGCAGTACTTC,CASSSQEVSYEQYF
once,NA,TRBV6-1,TRBJ1-5,TGTGCCAGCGACAGAGGGGAATATGAGAGCAATCAGCCCCAGCATTTT,CASDRGEYESNQPQHF
many,NA,TRBV29-1,TRBJ2-7,TGCAGCGCCTGGGACTCAGGGAACGAGCAGTACTTC,CSAWDSGNEQYF
NA,NA,TRBV24-1,TRBJ1-2,TGTGCCACCAGTGAGACGACCATATATGGCTACACCTTC,CATSETTIYGYTF